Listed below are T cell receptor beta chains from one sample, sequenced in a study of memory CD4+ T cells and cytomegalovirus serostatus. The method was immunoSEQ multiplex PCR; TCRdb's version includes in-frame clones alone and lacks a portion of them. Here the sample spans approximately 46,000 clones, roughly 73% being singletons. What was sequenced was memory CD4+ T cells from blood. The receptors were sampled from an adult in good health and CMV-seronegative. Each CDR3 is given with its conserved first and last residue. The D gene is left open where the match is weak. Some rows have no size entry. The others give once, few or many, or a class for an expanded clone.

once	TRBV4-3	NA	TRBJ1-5	TGCGCCAGCAGCCAAGGTCCCCGGGCCACCAATCAGCCCCAGCATTTT	CASSQGPRATNQPQHF
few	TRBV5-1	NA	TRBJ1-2	TGCGCCAGCAGCTTGGCAGACCGCTATGGCTACACCTTC	CASSLADRYGYTF
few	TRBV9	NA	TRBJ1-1	TGTGCCAGCAGCGTAGATGGCAGGGGCCCTGAAGCTTTCTTT	CASSVDGRGPEAFF
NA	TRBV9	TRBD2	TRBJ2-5	TGTGCCAGCAGCGTAGCGGGGGGGCAAGAGACCCAGTACTTC	CASSVAGGQETQYF
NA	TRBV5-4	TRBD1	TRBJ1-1	TGTGCCAGCAGCTTGGGACAGGGGCGAGTACCCAATGAAGCTTTCTTT	CASSLGQGRVPNEAFF
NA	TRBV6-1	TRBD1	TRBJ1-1	TGTGCCAGCAGTGAAGGGAAGGGGGCGGACACTGAAGCTTTCTTT	CASSEGKGADTEAFF
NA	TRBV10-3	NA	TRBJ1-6	TGTGCCATCACCGGACAGCAAAATTCACCCCTCCACTTT	CAITGQQNSPLHF
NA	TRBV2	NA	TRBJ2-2	TGTGCCAGCAGTGCTACAGTAAACACCGGGGAGCTGTTTTTT	CASSATVNTGELFF
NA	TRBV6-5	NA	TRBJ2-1	TGTGCCAGCAGTTACTCACAGGGAGGGAGGGACAATGAGCAGTTCTTC	CASSYSQGGRDNEQFF
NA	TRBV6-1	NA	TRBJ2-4	TGTGCCAGCAGTGAAGCGTTAGCCCTAGCCAAAAACATTCAGTACTTC	CASSEALALAKNIQYF
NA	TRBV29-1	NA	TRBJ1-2	TGCAGCGTTGAAGAAGCAGGGCGCGCCTTC	CSVEEAGRAF
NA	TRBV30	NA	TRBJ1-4	TGTGCCCGCGCTTCCCGACAGGAGGCCTGGAAACTGTTTTTT	CARASRQEAWKLFF
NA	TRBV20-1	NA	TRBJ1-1	TGCAGTGCAAGTATAACGGAGAAAGCTTTCTTT	CSASITEKAFF
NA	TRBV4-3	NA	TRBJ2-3	TGCGCCAGCAGCCAAGACCGGGGAAACACAGATACGCAGTATTTT	CASSQDRGNTDTQYF
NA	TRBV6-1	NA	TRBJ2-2	TGTGCCAGCAGGAGGGGGGGCCGAACCGGGGAGCTGTTTTTT	CASRRGGRTGELFF
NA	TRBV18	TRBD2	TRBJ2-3	TGTGCCAGCTCACTATACAGCGGGGGGGCAGGAGCAGATACGCAGTATTTT	CASSLYSGGAGADTQYF
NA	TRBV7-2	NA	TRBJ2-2	TGTGCCAGCAGCTTCAAGGCAGGTACCGGGGAGCTGTTTTTT	CASSFKAGTGELFF
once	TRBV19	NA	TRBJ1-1	TGTGCCAGTAGTAACAAGGGGGACACTGAAGCTTTCTTT	CASSNKGDTEAFF
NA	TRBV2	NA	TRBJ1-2	TGTGCCAGCAGTGAAGAACAGGGCTATGGCTACACCTTC	CASSEEQGYGYTF
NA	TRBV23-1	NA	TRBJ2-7	TGCGCCAGCAGTCTGCCAGGAGGCTACGAGCAGTACTTC	CASSLPGGYEQYF
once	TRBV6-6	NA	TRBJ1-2	TGTGCCAGCAGTTACTCGACAGCCACTAACTATGGCTACACCTTC	CASSYSTATNYGYTF
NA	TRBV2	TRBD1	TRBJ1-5	TGTGCCAGCAGTGAACTCAGGGGGCCCCAGCCCCAGCATTTT	CASSELRGPQPQHF
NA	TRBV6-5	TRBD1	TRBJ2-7	TGTGCCAGCAGAATCGGTGGACAGGGCTCCTACGAGCAGTACTTC	CASRIGGQGSYEQYF
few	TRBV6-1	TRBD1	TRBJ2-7	TGTGCCAGCAGTGAAAGGGACAGCCGATACGAGCAGTACTTC	CASSERDSRYEQYF
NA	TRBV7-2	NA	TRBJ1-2	TGTGCCAGCAGCTTATTCGGCGGGGGGGAGCTCACCTATGGCTACACCTTC	CASSLFGGGELTYGYTF
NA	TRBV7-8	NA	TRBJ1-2	TGTGCCAGCAGCCCGCCAAACTATTCCTACCGGGGCTACACCTTC	CASSPPNYSYRGYTF
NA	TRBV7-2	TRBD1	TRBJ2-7	TGTGCCAGCAGCCCTCGGACAGGGGGATTCGAGCAGTACTTC	CASSPRTGGFEQYF